This TCR beta chain stems from a study of blood T cell repertoires in COVID-19. Trimming stripped 2 bases from V and 3 bases from J, with 7 bases between. This CDR3 region has 13 residues. Germline V gene data show CDR1 as SEHNR and CDR2 as FQNEAQ (reference sequence). The table came from immunoSEQ multiplex PCR; TCRdb's copy has only in-frame clones and leaves some out. This table holds tens of thousands of clones, about four fifths found once. The chain employs TRBV7-9 and TRBJ1-1; D is undetermined. Sequencing used peripheral blood. This clonotype originated in a woman aged 60-70 years with acute or convalescent COVID-19. CDR3 in amino acids: CASSLREHTEAFF. Here the CDR3 DNA reads TGTGCCAGCAGCTTAAGAGAGCACACTGAAGCTTTCTTT. Drawing the rest from reference TRBV7-9 and TRBJ1-1, the complete variable domain is DTGVSQNPRHKITKRGQNVTFRCDPISEHNRLYWYRQTLGQGPEFLTYFQNEAQLEKSRLLSDRFSAERPKGSFSTLEIQRTEQGDSAMYLCASSLREHTEAFFGQGTRLTVV.